The entry below describes one TCR beta chain. Described time point: pretreatment peripheral blood. The J segment lost 0 bases and the V segment lost 10 bases, leaving 3 bases of the junction unmatched. Looked up from germline, CDR1 is LNHDA and CDR2 is SQIVND (reference sequence). The CDR3 totals 13 residues. The record originates from a study of PD-L1 blockade in urothelial cancer. Study context: From 0 to 3 prior chemotherapy regimens had been given to the patients. Each blood sample yielded a median of approximately 140,000 T cells.

Generated by immunoSEQ multiplex PCR, the TCRdb table keeps only in-frame clones and is missing some. The sample lists more than 75,000 clones; roughly 84% were seen once. V gene TRBV19 combines with J gene TRBJ2-3; 8 bases align to TRBD1. The receptor comes from a man aged 55 to 70 with urothelial cancer. Specimen: PBMCs, collected around atezolizumab (anti-PD-L1) treatment. The CDR3: CATQGASTDTQYF. The CDR3 bases are TGTGCCACCCAGGGGGCTAGCACAGATACGCAGTATTTT.